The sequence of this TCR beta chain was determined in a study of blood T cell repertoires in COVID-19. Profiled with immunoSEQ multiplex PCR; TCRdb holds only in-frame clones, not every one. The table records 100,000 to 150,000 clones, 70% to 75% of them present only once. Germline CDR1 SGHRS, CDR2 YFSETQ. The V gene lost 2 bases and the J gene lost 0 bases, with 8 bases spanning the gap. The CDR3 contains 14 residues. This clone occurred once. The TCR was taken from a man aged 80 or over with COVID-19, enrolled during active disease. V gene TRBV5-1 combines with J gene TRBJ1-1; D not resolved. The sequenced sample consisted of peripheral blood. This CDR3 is CASSLFQMNTEAFF. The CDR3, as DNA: TGCGCCAGCAGCTTATTCCAGATGAACACTGAAGCTTTCTTT.